The source of this T cell receptor (beta chain) is a study of CD8 T cells in Susac syndrome. This clonotype was detected only once. Its cognate antigen is unknown. The V and J ends lost 5 bases and 3 bases respectively, with 14 bases between them. Germline V gene sequence: CDR1 SQVTM, CDR2 ANQGSEA. This CDR3 has 14 residues. General study results and limits: It was acknowledged by the study that relatively few individuals were included in its TCR sequencing and HLA analysis.

Sequencing of TCR beta was undertaken in CD8+ and CD4+ T cells derived from blood. When the RNA was reverse transcribed, random hexamers were used with an input of 0.5 to 1 ug. Across 54 Vbeta and 13 Jbeta, immunoSEQ multiplex PCR amplified TCR beta CDR3. Each CDR3 protein is one row after TCRdb ran MiXCR on the immunoSEQ multiplex PCR reads. The table records roughly 150,000 distinct CDR3 sequences, 95% to 96% of them present only once. This chain connects TRBV29-1 to TRBJ2-1; possibly TRBD2 for D (5 bases). The sample taken for sequencing was CD8+ T cells from PBMCs. The TCR sequence derives from a human donor with multiple sclerosis. For the CDR3, the DNA is TGCAGCGTTTTAGAAGGAGGAGGCTACAATGAGCAGTTCTTC. Translated, it gives CSVLEGGGYNEQFF.